These 27 T cell receptor beta chains came from one sample sequenced in a study of graft-versus-host responses after intestinal transplantation. TCRdb's copy holds only in-frame clones and misses some; the assay was immunoSEQ multiplex PCR. The data show about 59,000 clones, 85% to 95% seen once. No antigens are known for them. The sequencing used unstimulated CD4+ T cells sorted from spleen or lymph node cells, collected before transplant. These receptors all come from a human donor who was the organ donor for an intestinal transplant.

V is TRBV29-1 and J is TRBJ2-5; D might be TRBD1 or TRBD2, each matching 5 bases. The germline V gene encodes CDR1 SQVTM and CDR2 ANQGSEA. V was pared by 0 bases and J by 4 bases, with 15 bases between. CDR3 length equals 15 residues. The CDR3 DNA sequence: TGCAGCGTTGAAGATGGGGCACTAGTTAGAGAGACCCAGTACTTC. Its protein product is CSVEDGALVRETQYF.

The chain employs TRBV30 and TRBJ1-1, with D perhaps TRBD1 (5 bases). The CDR3 loop spans 13 amino acids. V was shortened by 2 bases and J by 4 bases, with 11 bases between the two germline ends. The germline V gene has CDR1 GTSNPN and CDR2 SVGIG (reference sequence). The DNA for the CDR3 is TGTGCCTGGAGTTCAGGGCGCGGCACTGAAGCTTTCTTT. Translated: CAWSSGRGTEAFF.

The V call is TRBV5-1, the J call TRBJ1-4, with D possibly TRBD1 on 6 matching bases. V shed 1 base and J shed 8 bases, with 15 bases lying between them. Per germline, CDR1 SGHRS and CDR2 YFSETQ. The CDR3 has 15 residues. In nucleotides, the CDR3 is TGCGCCAGCAGCTTGCAGGGGCCGGCTTTAGAAAAACTGTTTTTT. This translates into CASSLQGPALEKLFF.

Concerning this clone itself: Compared with germline, one end of the junction differs, possibly owing to a read error. This chain joins TRBV7-2 and TRBJ2-2; 16 nucleotides line up with TRBD2. CDR1 and CDR2 (germline): SGHTA, FQGNSA. The CDR3 loop spans 18 amino acids. The CDR3 DNA sequence: TGTGCCCGCAGCCGAGGGACTAGCGGGGGGGCGAACACCGGGGAGCTGTTTTTT. This gives the protein CARSRGTSGGANTGELFF.

The chain is built from TRBV27 and TRBJ1-6; 8 bases fit TRBD1. Germline CDR1 is MNHEY and CDR2 is SMNVEV (reference sequence). The CDR3 runs to 15 residues. The junction had 6 bases not matched to a gene; V was cut back by 4 bases and J by 7 bases. CDR3 sequence (DNA): TGTGCCAGCAGTTCGAGACAGGGGAGGAATTCACCCCTCCACTTT. Protein: CASSSRQGRNSPLHF.

The V and J genes are TRBV6-6 and TRBJ2-2; D perhaps matches TRBD1 (5 bases). This CDR3 spans 15 amino acids. CDR1 is MNHNY, CDR2 SVGAGI, per germline (reference sequence). Trimming removed 6 bases from V and 2 bases from J, with 13 bases in between. The CDR3 nucleotides read TGTGCCAGCAGCCGACAGATTTTCAACACCGGGGAGCTGTTTTTT. It translates to CASSRQIFNTGELFF.

The chain couples TRBV4-2 to TRBJ1-1; D remains ambiguous. The germline CDR1 and CDR2 sequences are LGHNA and YNFKEQ. Trimming took off 0 bases at V and 8 bases at J, with 4 bases between the two ends. The CDR3 runs 11 residues. CDR3 coding DNA: TGTGCCAGCAGCCAAGACAGGGAAGCTTTCTTT. Amino acid sequence: CASSQDREAFF.

Comments on this clone: Within the sample, other DNA sequences also encode this same CDR3. This CDR3 reads CAWGNSRTGGGGAFF. In DNA, the CDR3 is TGTGCCTGGGGGAATTCTAGAACAGGGGGCGGAGGAGCTTTCTTT. The rearrangement links TRBV30 to TRBJ1-1; 9 nucleotides agree with TRBD1. The V segment lost 5 bases and the J segment 10 bases; nucleotides outside the gene matches: 17. CDR1 is GTSNPN and CDR2 is SVGIG in the germline V gene (reference sequence). This CDR3 is 15 amino acids long.

This sequence joins TRBV9 and TRBJ1-3; no clear D gene. In germline, CDR1 is SGDLS, CDR2 YYNGEE. V gave up 6 bases and J gave up 0 bases, with 13 bases separating them. This CDR3 comprises 15 residues. The CDR3 DNA sequence: TGTGCCAGCACGCCCGGACGCCTCTCTGGAAACACCATATATTTT. It translates to CASTPGRLSGNTIYF.

CDR3 DNA sequence: TGTGCCAGCCAAAGGACTCAGGGGGAGCAGTACTTC. Encoded protein: CASQRTQGEQYF. The rearrangement links TRBV6-5 to TRBJ2-7; possibly TRBD1 for D (6 bases). Germline V gene sequence: CDR1 MNHEY, CDR2 SVGAGI. Trimming removed 8 bases from V and 7 bases from J, with 15 bases in between. The CDR3 loop spans 12 amino acids.

In this sample, this clone turned up a few times. The chain recombines TRBV7-9 with TRBJ2-7; TRBD2 is a possible D gene (5 bases). The CDR3 has 15 residues. Germline CDR1 SEHNR, CDR2 FQNEAQ (reference sequence). V was shortened by 2 bases and J by 5 bases, with 16 bases between the two germline ends. CDR3 in DNA: TGTGCCAGCAGCTTAAGGGCGGGCCCGGTAGACGAGCAGTACTTC. Its protein product is CASSLRAGPVDEQYF. The full variable domain, rest sourced from reference TRBV7-9 and TRBJ2-7, is DTGVSQNPRHKITKRGQNVTFRCDPISEHNRLYWYRQTLGQGPEFLTYFQNEAQLEKSRLLSDRFSAERPKGSFSTLEIQRTEQGDSAMYLCASSLRAGPVDEQYFGPGTRLTVT.

This sequence joins TRBV5-6 and TRBJ2-5; no definite D call. The CDR3 loop spans 13 amino acids. V lost 6 bases, J lost 4 bases, and 13 bases lay in between. In germline, CDR1 is SGHDT, CDR2 YYEEEE. This chain's CDR3 is CASTSRRGETQYF. In DNA form, the CDR3 reads TGTGCCAGCACCTCCCGACGAGGAGAGACCCAGTACTTC.

The rearrangement uses TRBV7-3 and TRBJ2-3, with D uncertain. Trimming stripped 5 bases from V and 0 bases from J, with 12 bases between. There are 15 residues in the CDR3. Germline V gives CDR1 SGHTA, CDR2 FQGTGA. CDR3 loop: CASSPQPSSTDTQYF. The CDR3 DNA reads TGTGCCAGCAGCCCCCAGCCTTCTAGCACAGATACGCAGTATTTT.

The chain employs TRBV18 and TRBJ2-5; a weak D match, TRBD2 (6 bases). The end of the DNA is better explained by TRBJ2-7, so the J call may be wrong. From germline, CDR1 is KGHSH and CDR2 LQKENI. This CDR3 is built from 13 residues. This CDR3 reads CASSPGTGYEQYF. The CDR3 DNA reads TGTGCCAGCTCACCAGGGACTGGCTACGAGCAGTACTTC.

This clone was counted once. The chain joins TRBV10-3 to TRBJ2-3; no clear D gene. Germline CDR1 and CDR2: ENHRY and SYGVKD. CDR3 length equals 12 residues. The V end lost 0 bases, the J end lost 4 bases, and 2 bases lay between the germline ends. DNA of the CDR3: TGTGCCATCAGTGAGTCGCCAGATACGCAGTATTTT. Amino acid sequence: CAISESPDTQYF.

CDR3 coding DNA: TGTGCCAGTAGTATAAGGGAATCTGGAAACACCATATATTTT. Its protein product is CASSIRESGNTIYF. The chain combines TRBV19 with TRBJ1-3; D not certain. V dropped 2 bases and J dropped 1 base, with 6 bases sitting between them. CDR1 is LNHDA and CDR2 is SQIVND in the germline V gene (reference sequence). This CDR3 spans 14 amino acids.

The rearrangement uses TRBV4-2 and TRBJ1-5, with TRBD1 matching over 11 bases. The germline V gene encodes CDR1 LGHNA and CDR2 YNFKEQ. Trimming at V came to 1 base and at J to 0 bases, leaving 2 bases not matched to a gene. The CDR3 contains 17 residues. CDR3 in DNA: TGTGCCAGCAGCCAAGGGACAGGGGGCGATAGCAATCAGCCCCAGCATTTT. It codes for CASSQGTGGDSNQPQHF.

The rearrangement links TRBV4-1 to TRBJ2-3; 7 bases match TRBD2. J was trimmed by 0 bases and V by 3 bases; bases with no gene match: 18. CDR3 size: 20 residues. CDR1 is MGHRA, CDR2 YSYEKL, per germline. CDR3 residues: CASSHRSLPSGASSTDTQYF. CDR3 sequence (DNA): TGCGCCAGCAGCCACAGGTCTTTGCCAAGCGGGGCTTCAAGCACAGATACGCAGTATTTT.

This clone came up once. The genes are TRBV6-6 and TRBJ1-2; D is unresolved. The V end was cut by 0 bases, the J end by 2 bases, with 10 bases between. CDR1 and CDR2 from the germline V gene are MNHNY and SVGAGI (reference sequence). The CDR3 totals 15 residues. The chain's CDR3 is CASSYSPLENYGYTF. The CDR3 nucleotides are TGTGCCAGCAGTTACTCCCCGTTGGAAAACTATGGCTACACCTTC.

J is TRBJ2-7 and V is TRBV6-5; D perhaps matches TRBD1 (6 bases). CDR3 length: 14 residues. Germline V CDR1 and CDR2: MNHEY, SVGAGI. Between the trimmed V and J ends, which lost 7 bases and 0 bases, there was a span of 13 bases. CDR3 amino acids: CASKRQESSYEQYF. The DNA of the CDR3 is TGTGCCAGCAAACGACAGGAGAGCTCCTACGAGCAGTACTTC.

The chain uses TRBV2 and TRBJ2-3, with unresolved D. The CDR3 sequence is 12 residues long. Trimming stripped 6 bases from V and 1 base from J, with 5 bases between. Per the germline V gene, CDR1 is SNHLY and CDR2 is FYNNEI. CDR3 coding DNA: TGTGCCAGCAGAGGCCGCACAGATACGCAGTATTTT. The encoded protein is CASRGRTDTQYF.

The chain links TRBV18 to TRBJ2-1; 12 bases match TRBD2. The V gene end was trimmed by 3 bases and the J gene end by 7 bases; junction bases not matched to a gene: 4. The V gene's germline CDR1 is KGHSH and CDR2 LQKENI. The CDR3 extends over 15 amino acids. The CDR3: CASSPLAGGQNEQFF. As DNA, the CDR3 is TGTGCCAGCTCACCGCTAGCGGGGGGGCAGAATGAGCAGTTCTTC.

The V and J genes are TRBV5-8 and TRBJ2-5, with D possibly being TRBD2 (5 bases). In germline, CDR1 is SGHTS, CDR2 YDEGEE. The V end was cut by 1 base, the J end by 5 bases, with 9 bases between. The CDR3 runs 13 residues. The CDR3 DNA reads as TGTGCCAGCAGCTTGATATGGGAGGAGACCCAGTACTTC. Its translation is CASSLIWEETQYF.

V is TRBV4-2 and J is TRBJ1-6, with D possibly matching TRBD1 (5 bases). The CDR3 has 17 amino acids. The V end lost 4 bases, the J end lost 6 bases, and 19 bases lay between the germline ends. Per germline, CDR1 LGHNA and CDR2 YNFKEQ. CDR3 region: CASSPPYPRQPNSPLHF. DNA for the CDR3: TGTGCCAGCAGCCCCCCTTACCCGAGACAGCCTAATTCACCCCTCCACTTT.

This chain connects TRBV7-8 to TRBJ2-2; 13 nucleotides agree with TRBD2. The germline V gene encodes CDR1 SGHVS and CDR2 FQNEAQ. The CDR3 runs 15 residues. The V and J ends lost 4 bases and 7 bases, in that order; junction bases with no gene match: 3. CDR3 region: CASSSGLAGSGELFF. The DNA for the CDR3 is TGTGCCAGCAGCTCGGGACTAGCGGGGAGCGGGGAGCTGTTTTTT.

The V call is TRBV27, the J call TRBJ1-6, with TRBD1 identical over 7 bases. Unmatched junction bases numbered 9, after V lost 1 base and J lost 6 bases. Germline assignment: CDR1 MNHEY and CDR2 SMNVEV (reference sequence). The CDR3 is 17 amino acids. CDR3 sequence: CASSLLGGGNSNSPLHF. In DNA, the CDR3 is TGTGCCAGCAGTTTATTGGGAGGGGGCAATAGTAATTCACCCCTCCACTTT.

This clone came up once. V usage is TRBV5-5 and J usage is TRBJ2-7; a weak D match, TRBD1 (6 bases). The CDR3 has 16 amino acids. Germline CDR1 and CDR2: SGHKS and YYEKEE (reference sequence). V dropped 5 bases and J dropped 0 bases, with 18 bases sitting between them. The CDR3 is CASSYVGRGGSYEQYF. The DNA for the CDR3 is TGTGCCAGCAGTTATGTGGGCAGGGGCGGCTCCTACGAGCAGTACTTC.